This T cell receptor beta chain was identified in a study of blood T cell repertoires in COVID-19. Profiling relied on immunoSEQ multiplex PCR, and the TCRdb table lists in-frame clones only, not all of them. The sample lists over 200,000 clones; 70% to 80% were seen once. CDR3 length: 16 amino acids. Trimming cost V 5 bases and J 5 bases; bases outside gene matches: 14. Looked up from germline, CDR1 is LGHDT and CDR2 is YNNKEL (reference sequence). The rearrangement joins TRBV3-1 (or the pseudogene TRBV3-2) to TRBJ1-1, with 7 bases identical to TRBD1. This TCR derives from a woman of 80 years or more with acute or convalescent COVID-19. Sequenced input: peripheral blood. The CDR3 DNA follows: TGTGCCAGCAGCGCTCAAACCGGGTCCAGGGGGACTGAAGCTTTCTTT. It translates to CASSAQTGSRGTEAFF.